This TCR beta chain was recorded in a study of blood T cell repertoires in COVID-19. Study-level information: Whether acute or convalescent, the COVID-19 samples came from the United States, Italy and Spain. PBMCs, B-cell-depleted T cells, or T cells were the source of the cDNA or gDNA that made up the material.

In the authors' workflow: Counts of nucleated cells, estimated from reference gene primer amplification, were obtained. Clones were sequenced by immunoSEQ multiplex PCR, and TCRdb holds only the in-frame ones, with some missing. That table supplies the V and J calls and clone size; D and trimming were determined from the DNA. The sample consists of around 53,000 clones, approximately 80% of them appearing once. V lost 6 bases and J 8 bases, leaving 22 bases between the germline ends. Germline V lookup: CDR1 MGHRA, CDR2 YSYEKL. The CDR3 has 15 residues. The clonotype was recovered from a man between 65 and 85 years old with active or convalescent COVID-19. The chain carries TRBV4-1 and TRBJ1-2; D is possibly TRBD1 (6 bases). The sequenced sample consisted of peripheral blood. The CDR3 DNA reads as TGCGCCAGCAGGCCAGCGGGGGCCTATATGTCCGGCTACACCTTC. Translating gives CASRPAGAYMSGYTF.